The clone carrying this T cell receptor (beta chain) has more than one count but fewer than ten. What it binds is not known. The authors sequenced TCR beta from blood CD8+ and CD4+ T cells. The TEMRA cells underwent FACS enrichment, while the CD8+ and CD4+ T cells underwent negative isolation. This record belongs to a study of CD8 T cells in Susac syndrome. Study-level results: Where Susac syndrome CD4+ T cell repertoires were concerned, no clonal expansion was evident.

With random hexamers, reverse transcription was performed on about 0.45 to 1 ug of RNA. An immunoSEQ multiplex PCR generated amplified TCR beta CDR3 products spanning 54 Vbeta and 13 Jbeta. TCRdb processed the immunoSEQ multiplex PCR reads anew with MiXCR; each CDR3 protein has one entry. In the table there are around 190,000 distinct CDR3 sequences, 85% to 95% of which are singletons. This CDR3 contains 14 residues. V shed 5 bases and J shed 2 bases, with 13 bases lying between them. The gene calls are TRBV12-3 or TRBV12-4 and TRBJ2-7, with a weak D call TRBD2 (6 bases). The sequencing sample was made of CD4+ T cells from PBMCs. The source is a human donor with Susac syndrome. CDR3 nucleotides: TGTGCCAGCAGTCTCGGGGGAGCCACCTACGAGCAGTACTTC. It is translated as CASSLGGATYEQYF.